These 21 T cell receptor beta chains share one sample of origin, sequenced in a study of blood T cell repertoires in COVID-19. The repertoire was sequenced with immunoSEQ multiplex PCR; TCRdb's copy has only in-frame clones and lacks some. The repertoire has about 370,000 clones, 89% of them found once; the top ten carry 3%. Sequencing was performed on peripheral blood. These receptors all stem from a woman in her twenties or thirties with COVID-19, enrolled during active disease.

The chain carries TRBV11-2 and TRBJ2-2; the D gene is possibly TRBD2 (6 bases). This CDR3 contains 13 residues. V lost 5 bases and J 4 bases, leaving 8 bases between the germline ends. Germline CDR1 reads SGHAT; CDR2 reads FQNNGV. CDR3 DNA: TGTGCCAGCAGCCGGGACTTCACCGGGGAGCTGTTTTTT. Translated, it gives CASSRDFTGELFF.

The gene calls are TRBV2 and TRBJ1-2; D might be TRBD1 (6 bases). CDR3 length: 16 amino acids. V was shortened by 2 bases and J by 6 bases, with 19 bases between the two germline ends. The germline gives CDR1 SNHLY, CDR2 FYNNEI. The CDR3 here is CASSEHPRGLYNGYTF. In DNA form, the CDR3 reads TGTGCCAGCAGTGAACACCCCAGGGGTCTCTATAATGGCTACACCTTC.

The chain couples TRBV28 to TRBJ1-6; the match to TRBD1 covers 7 bases. CDR1 is MDHEN and CDR2 is SYDVKM in the germline V gene. With 6 bases clipped from V and 1 base from J, the junction kept 6 bases outside the gene matches. This CDR3 spans 16 amino acids. The CDR3 is CASSSGGASYNSPLHF. The CDR3 DNA sequence: TGTGCCAGCAGCTCAGGGGGAGCTTCCTATAATTCACCCCTCCACTTT.

The chain is built from TRBV6-5 and TRBJ1-5; 8 nucleotides line up with TRBD1. Per germline, CDR1 MNHEY and CDR2 SVGAGI. CDR3 length equals 14 residues. The V and J ends lost 4 bases and 5 bases, in that order; junction bases with no gene match: 4. CDR3 region: CASSWTGKYQPQHF. DNA of the CDR3: TGTGCCAGCAGTTGGACAGGGAAATATCAGCCCCAGCATTTT.

The chain carries TRBV11-2 and TRBJ1-2; perhaps TRBD1 as D (6 bases). Germline assignment: CDR1 SGHAT and CDR2 FQNNGV. The CDR3 totals 14 residues. The V gene lost 1 base and the J gene lost 5 bases, with 11 bases spanning the gap. This CDR3 is CASSLAQRGYGYTF. In nucleotides, the CDR3 is TGTGCCAGCAGCTTAGCACAGAGGGGGTATGGCTACACCTTC.

V usage is TRBV7-8 and J usage is TRBJ1-5; no firm D call. Trimming took 1 base from V and 3 from J, leaving 10 bases between them. CDR1 and CDR2 from the germline V gene are SGHVS and FQNEAQ. The CDR3 runs 15 residues. CDR3 residues: CASSLEAGYNQPQHF. The CDR3 bases are TGTGCCAGCAGCTTAGAGGCAGGCTACAATCAGCCCCAGCATTTT.

This sequence joins TRBV7-9 and TRBJ1-2, with 8 nucleotides matching TRBD1. After removal of 0 bases from V and 7 bases from J, the junction contained 7 bases not matched to a gene. The CDR3 has 15 residues. Per the germline V gene, CDR1 is SEHNR and CDR2 is FQNEAQ (reference sequence). The CDR3 spells CASSLAARTGSGYTF. The DNA for the CDR3 is TGTGCCAGCAGCTTAGCCGCCCGGACAGGGTCTGGCTACACCTTC.

The V and J genes are TRBV9 and TRBJ2-1, with no clear D. The CDR3 runs to 13 residues. In germline, CDR1 is SGDLS, CDR2 YYNGEE. The ends were cut back, 0 bases at V and 4 bases at J, with 5 bases in the middle. CDR3 sequence: CASSVVPYNEQFF. In DNA form, the CDR3 reads TGTGCCAGCAGCGTAGTTCCTTACAATGAGCAGTTCTTC.

This rearrangement joins TRBV2 to TRBJ1-5; TRBD1 agrees at 7 bases. CDR3 size: 15 residues. CDR1 is SNHLY and CDR2 is FYNNEI in the germline V gene. The V gene end was trimmed by 4 bases and the J gene end by 3 bases; junction bases not matched to a gene: 6. CDR3 bases: TGTGCCAGCAGTGCGGACAGGATGACCAATCAGCCCCAGCATTTT. It translates to CASSADRMTNQPQHF.

The genes are TRBV19 and TRBJ2-7; D gene ambiguous. The CDR3 consists of 16 residues. Deletions cut 0 bases from V and 2 bases from J, with 14 bases between. CDR1 and CDR2 from the germline V gene are LNHDA and SQIVND (reference sequence). Here the CDR3 DNA reads TGTGCCAGTAGTATAGATGGCCTCAAGAGGACCTACGAGCAGTACTTC. This codes for CASSIDGLKRTYEQYF.

This clone appeared a single time. J is TRBJ1-1 and V is TRBV28; a possible D gene is TRBD1 (5 bases). V was cut by 1 base and J by 3 bases, with 6 bases left in between. This CDR3 comprises 13 residues. Germline V gives CDR1 MDHEN, CDR2 SYDVKM. CDR3 sequence: CASSLSRDTEAFF. DNA for the CDR3: TGTGCCAGCAGTTTATCCAGGGACACTGAAGCTTTCTTT. The whole variable domain, remainder taken from reference TRBV28 and TRBJ1-1, is DVKVTQSSRYLVKRTGEKVFLECVQDMDHENMFWYRQDPGLGLRLIYFSYDVKMKEKGDIPEGYSVSREKKERFSLILESASTNQTSMYLCASSLSRDTEAFFGQGTRLTVV.

The chain has TRBV6-5 and TRBJ2-7; D uncertain. Deletions cut 2 bases from V and 9 bases from J, with 14 bases between. Germline V lookup: CDR1 MNHEY, CDR2 SVGAGI. The CDR3 consists of 13 residues. The CDR3 nucleotides read TGTGCCAGCAGTTACACCCCGGAGAACGGGCAGTACTTC. Its translation is CASSYTPENGQYF.

This clone has a handful of counts. The chain uses TRBV10-1 and TRBJ1-1; TRBD1 is a possible D gene (6 bases). The CDR3 runs 15 residues. Germline V gives CDR1 WNHNN, CDR2 SYGVQD (reference sequence). Trimming took off 1 base at V and 0 bases at J, with 9 bases between the two ends. The CDR3 spells CASSEFTGLNTEAFF. In DNA form, the CDR3 reads TGCGCCAGCAGTGAGTTTACAGGGTTGAACACTGAAGCTTTCTTT.

The chain employs TRBV3-1 (or the pseudogene TRBV3-2) and TRBJ2-7; D is uncertain. CDR1 is LGHDT, CDR2 YNNKEL, per germline (reference sequence). The germline V and J ends were trimmed by 0 bases and 2 bases, with 5 bases remaining between them. The CDR3 consists of 13 residues. The CDR3 region is CASSQDSAYEQYF. Written as DNA, the CDR3 is TGTGCCAGCAGCCAAGATTCGGCCTACGAGCAGTACTTC.

The rearrangement uses TRBV29-1 and TRBJ2-7; D perhaps matches TRBD2 (5 bases). Trimming took 3 bases from V and 5 from J, leaving 14 bases between them. Germline assignment: CDR1 SQVTM and CDR2 ANQGSEA. The CDR3 totals 13 residues. CDR3 amino acids: CSVDSEASDEQYF. The CDR3 bases are TGCAGCGTTGATTCGGAGGCGTCCGACGAGCAGTACTTC.

This clone was seen once. The chain couples TRBV29-1 to TRBJ2-1; D is unclear. CDR3 length equals 10 residues. The germline V gene encodes CDR1 SQVTM and CDR2 ANQGSEA. Trimming cost V 4 bases and J 8 bases, with 6 bases left between them. CDR3 DNA sequence: TGCAGCGTTGGTTCGGATGAGCAGTTCTTC. Residues: CSVGSDEQFF.

This clone has just a few counts. This sequence joins TRBV6-5 and TRBJ1-1; no clear D gene. Germline CDR1 reads MNHEY; CDR2 reads SVGAGI. The V gene lost 6 bases and the J gene lost 0 bases, with 11 bases spanning the gap. This CDR3 region has 14 residues. The CDR3 nucleotides are TGTGCCAGCAGGCGCCGCCTGATGAACACTGAAGCTTTCTTT. Its protein product is CASRRRLMNTEAFF.

J is TRBJ1-4 and V is TRBV9, with TRBD1 identical over 7 bases. Germline lookup yields CDR1 SGDLS and CDR2 YYNGEE. With V trimmed by 1 base and J by 5 bases, 2 bases remained unmatched. The CDR3 has 14 amino acids. CDR3 in DNA: TGTGCCAGCAGCGTATCAGGGGGAAATGAAAAACTGTTTTTT. It yields the protein CASSVSGGNEKLFF. Full variable domain (outside the CDR3, taken from reference TRBV9 and TRBJ1-4): DSGVTQTPKHLITATGQRVTLRCSPRSGDLSVYWYQQSLDQGLQFLIQYYNGEERAKGNILERFSAQQFPDLHSELNLSSLELGDSALYFCASSVSGGNEKLFFGSGTQLSVL.

The chain employs TRBV14 and TRBJ2-1; tentative D call: TRBD2 (6 bases). Per germline, CDR1 SGHDN and CDR2 FVKESK. Trimming removed 0 bases at V and 11 bases at J, with 23 bases between. This CDR3 contains 17 residues. In DNA, the CDR3 is TGTGCCAGCAGCCAAGAGCGGGGACGGGGTTTGACAAGGCAGCAGTTCTTC. This gives the protein CASSQERGRGLTRQQFF.

The V and J genes are TRBV3-1 (or the pseudogene TRBV3-2) and TRBJ2-7; D possibly corresponds to TRBD2 (6 bases). Germline V gene sequence: CDR1 LGHDT, CDR2 YNNKEL (reference sequence). The V end lost 2 bases, the J end lost 9 bases, and 17 bases lay between the germline ends. The CDR3 has 14 residues. The CDR3 nucleotides read TGTGCCAGCAGCCAACAGCCCCCCGGGGGTGGGCAGTACTTC. It codes for CASSQQPPGGGQYF.

This chain uses TRBV23-1 with TRBJ1-1; 7 bases agree with TRBD1. TRBV23-1 is marked as an open reading frame, function uncertain. V was pared by 10 bases and J by 0 bases, with 8 bases of the junction left unmatched. The CDR3 runs to 14 residues. CDR3 sequence reads: CATRTGWMNTEAFF. The CDR3 bases are TGCGCCACCCGGACAGGTTGGATGAACACTGAAGCTTTCTTT.